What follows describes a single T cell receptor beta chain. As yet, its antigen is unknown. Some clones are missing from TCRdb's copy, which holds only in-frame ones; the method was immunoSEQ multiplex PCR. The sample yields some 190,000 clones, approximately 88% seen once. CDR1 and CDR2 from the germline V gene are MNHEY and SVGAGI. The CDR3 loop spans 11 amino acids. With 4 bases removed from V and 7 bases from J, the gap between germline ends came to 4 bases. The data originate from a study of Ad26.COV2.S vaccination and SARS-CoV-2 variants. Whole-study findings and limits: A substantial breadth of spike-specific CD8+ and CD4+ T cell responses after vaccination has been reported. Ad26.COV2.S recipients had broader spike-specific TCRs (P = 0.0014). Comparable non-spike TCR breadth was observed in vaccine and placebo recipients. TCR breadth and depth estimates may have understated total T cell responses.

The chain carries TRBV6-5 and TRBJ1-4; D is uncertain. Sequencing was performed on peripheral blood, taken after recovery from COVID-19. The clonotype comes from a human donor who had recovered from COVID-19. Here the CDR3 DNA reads TGTGCCAGCAGTTGGGGTGAAAAACTGTTTTTT. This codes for CASSWGEKLFF.